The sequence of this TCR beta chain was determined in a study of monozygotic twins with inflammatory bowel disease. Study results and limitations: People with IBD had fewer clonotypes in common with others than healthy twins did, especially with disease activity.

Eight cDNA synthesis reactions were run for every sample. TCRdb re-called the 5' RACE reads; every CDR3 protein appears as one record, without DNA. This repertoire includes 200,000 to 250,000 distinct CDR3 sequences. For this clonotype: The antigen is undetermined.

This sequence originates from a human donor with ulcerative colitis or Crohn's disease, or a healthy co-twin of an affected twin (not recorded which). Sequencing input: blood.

CDR3 residues: CSARAGQFWNYF. The chain links TRBV20-1 to TRBJ2-7; TCRdb reports TRBD1, a call that lacks DNA to check it against. CDR1 and CDR2 (germline): DFQATT, SNEGSKA (reference sequence). The CDR3 consists of 12 residues.